The T cell receptor beta chain described here comes from a study of blood T cell repertoires in COVID-19 (TCRdb year 2020). For the wider study: Samples from collaborators originated in the United States, Italy and Spain and spanned both the acute and convalescent phases of COVID-19. The material from the prospective study consisted of cDNA or gDNA derived from T cells, B-cell-depleted T cells, or PBMCs. Subjects who had been exposed to COVID-19, were actively infected with it, or had recovered from it provided the deeply sampled blood TCRbeta repertoires that made up the dataset. The repertoires were released in a freely available public database intended as a resource for research on the immune response to SARS-CoV-2. Samples were obtained from the ongoing ImmuneRACE study (first 160 participants) and from over 1,000 subjects provided by 6 global collaborators. A de-identified subject ID, COVID-19 status, age in years and sex were almost always included in the sample metadata. HLA class I and class II types, where available, came from metadata supplied by the sample provider rather than from assay-based typing. General conclusions and limits of the study: How much clinical and demographic metadata was included differed by source and by participant, and the metadata was provided uncurated.

Each collaborating institution followed its own protocols to collect whole blood in K2EDTA tubes. For TCRbeta analysis, collaborator samples were shipped as frozen whole blood, as isolated PBMCs, or as DNA extracted from either sample type. TCRbeta CDR3 regions were amplified from genomic DNA using the immunoSEQ Assay, a bias-controlled multiplex PCR. The source study handled its data this way. The number of nucleated cells in each sample was estimated by amplification of reference gene primers within the assay. To quantify the absolute abundance of each unique TCRbeta CDR3 rearrangement, sequence reads were collapsed and filtered. Productive Simpson clonality was computed per sample as the square root of Simpson's diversity index over productive rearrangements. TCRdb took this table from immuneACCESS and kept in-frame rearrangements with V and J called. Such tables lack part of the clones; where checked against another copy, unresolved V genes explain under half of the gap, and the rest is unexplained. For V, J and clone size, that table is used; D and trimming come from the DNA. Present in this sample are 100,000 or so clones, just over 85% of which were seen just once. The ten largest clones add up to over 10% of the sample.

A word on this clone: It lacks a known antigen. No base quality information exists; no much larger clone differs at one position.

V and J lose 6 bases and 9 bases, and a span of 15 bases separates them. As encoded in the germline V gene, CDR1 is LGHNA while CDR2 is YNFKEQ. Measured from the cysteine to the phenylalanine, the CDR3 is 13 residues long. The CDR3 DNA has 39 bases and is translated from base 1. This clonotype was sampled from a woman in her sixties in a cohort sampled during active or convalescent COVID-19. The material sequenced was peripheral blood. Rearrangement joined TRBV4-2 to TRBJ2-1; tentative D gene TRBD1, with 6 bases matching. The CDR3 region has the sequence CASSYATQGEQFF. In nucleotides, the sequence is TGTGCCAGCAGTTACGCCACACAGGGTGAGCAGTTCTTC.